This is a list of T cell receptor beta chains from one sample in a study of OX40 agonist ivuxolimab in advanced cancers. Here immunoSEQ multiplex PCR was the method, and the copy in TCRdb shows in-frame clones only, minus some. The data show approximately 43,000 clones, around four fifths seen once. The input for sequencing was CD4+ or CD8+ T cells sorted from blood, taken in a trial of the OX40 agonist ivuxolimab. These receptors all come from an adult with an advanced solid tumor such as melanoma, head and neck, liver or kidney cancer. Both conserved end residues are part of each CDR3. A D gene is named only where the DNA matches it firmly. The size entry is marked missing in some rows and otherwise reads once, few, many or a size class.

clone_size	v_call	j_call	d_call	cdr3_nt	cdr3_aa
NA	TRBV4-3	TRBJ1-2	NA	TGCGCCAGCAGCAATGGGCAGTCGGGGGTCTACACCTTC	CASSNGQSGVYTF
NA	TRBV28	TRBJ2-7	TRBD1	TGTGCCACCCCGGGACAGGGCCCCGACGAGCAGTACTTC	CATPGQGPDEQYF
NA	TRBV7-6	TRBJ2-7	NA	TGTGCCAGCAGCCCTATTAAGCAGTCCCCCTACGAGCAGTACTTC	CASSPIKQSPYEQYF
NA	TRBV11-3	TRBJ2-5	TRBD2	TGTGCCAGCAGCTTAGATCCTGGGGAGGGGGAGACCCAGTACTTC	CASSLDPGEGETQYF
NA	TRBV9	TRBJ2-1	NA	TGTGCCAGCAGCGTAGGTGTAGTCTCCTACAATGAGCAGTTCTTC	CASSVGVVSYNEQFF
once	TRBV5-1	TRBJ1-4	TRBD1	TGCGCCAGCAGCCTGTCGACAGGGGGTAATGAAAAACTGTTTTTT	CASSLSTGGNEKLFF
NA	TRBV10-3	TRBJ1-2	NA	TGTGCCATCAGTGAGCGACTGGAAGGATATGGCTACACCTTC	CAISERLEGYGYTF
NA	TRBV5-1	TRBJ2-5	NA	TGCGCCAGCAGTCCTGAACGGCGAGAGACCCAGTACTTC	CASSPERRETQYF
NA	TRBV27	TRBJ2-7	NA	TGTGCCAGCAGGGGCCTCCGGGACGGAGCCTACGAGCAGTACTTC	CASRGLRDGAYEQYF
NA	TRBV10-3	TRBJ1-2	NA	TGTGCCATCGGCCGGGACACTAACTATGGCTACACCTTC	CAIGRDTNYGYTF
NA	TRBV5-1	TRBJ1-4	NA	TGCGCCAGCAGCTTGGGCGGGCCTAATGAAAAACTGTTTTTT	CASSLGGPNEKLFF
NA	TRBV29-1	TRBJ2-5	NA	TGCAGCGTTGCCAGTACCCAAGAGACCCAGTACTTC	CSVASTQETQYF
NA	TRBV27	TRBJ1-5	TRBD1	TGTGCCAGCAGGTCCTCCGGGACAGCCCAATTGCCCCAGCATTTT	CASRSSGTAQLPQHF
NA	TRBV11-3	TRBJ1-1	NA	TGTGCCAGCAGCTTACGGGAAGTGGGGGACACTGAAGCTTTCTTT	CASSLREVGDTEAFF
NA	TRBV7-2	TRBJ2-2	TRBD1	TGTGCCAGCAGCACCGGACAGGGGGCTGGCGGGGAGCTGTTTTTT	CASSTGQGAGGELFF
NA	TRBV29-1	TRBJ1-2	TRBD1	TGCAGCGTTAAAGGGGACAGGGTGGATGGCTACACCTTC	CSVKGDRVDGYTF
NA	TRBV19	TRBJ1-5	NA	TGTGCCTCGCGAGGGTTGGGTCAGCCCCAGCATTTT	CASRGLGQPQHF
NA	TRBV10-3	TRBJ1-4	TRBD1	TGTGCCATCCGGGACAGCGCAACTAATGAAAAACTGTTTTTT	CAIRDSATNEKLFF
NA	TRBV28	TRBJ2-7	NA	TGTGCCAGCAGTTTAGTCGTTACCTACGAGCAGTACTTC	CASSLVVTYEQYF
NA	TRBV7-2	TRBJ2-3	TRBD2	TGTGCCAGCAACGTACGGGGGGGATCTTCTAGCACAGATACGCAGTATTTT	CASNVRGGSSSTDTQYF
few	TRBV28	TRBJ2-5	TRBD2	TGTGCCAGCAGTTTGGGGACACTAGCGGGAGCGGGGGAGACCCAGTACTTC	CASSLGTLAGAGETQYF
NA	TRBV14	TRBJ2-5	NA	TGTGCCAGCAGCCAAGTGACTAGGCGGAGGGAGACCCAGTACTTC	CASSQVTRRRETQYF
once	TRBV9	TRBJ1-6	NA	TGTGCCAGCAGCTTGAAAGTGGGATTAGACTCACCCCTCCACTTT	CASSLKVGLDSPLHF
NA	TRBV6-1	TRBJ2-7	TRBD2	TGTGCCAGCAGCCCGGGACTAGCATCGAGGGAGCAGTACTTC	CASSPGLASREQYF
NA	TRBV10-3	TRBJ2-1	TRBD2	TGTGCCACCGTGTGGGGGTACAGTAGCGGGACCTACAATGAGCAGTTCTTC	CATVWGYSSGTYNEQFF
NA	TRBV18	TRBJ1-1	TRBD1	TGTGCCAGCTCACCCGGGACAGGGAGAGGATGGAACACTGAAGCTTTCTTT	CASSPGTGRGWNTEAFF
once	TRBV5-5	TRBJ2-6	NA	TGTGCCAGCAGCTTACAGGGTGCTGGGGCCAACGTCCTGACTTTC	CASSLQGAGANVLTF
NA	TRBV5-1	TRBJ2-7	NA	TGCGCCAGCAGCTTACAGGGAAGCTACGAGCAGTACTTC	CASSLQGSYEQYF
NA	TRBV7-8	TRBJ1-1	NA	TGTGCCAGCAGCTTGTGGGGGCGGACTGAAGCTTTCTTT	CASSLWGRTEAFF
NA	TRBV28	TRBJ1-3	NA	TGTGCCAGCAGGGAGGCTGGAAACACCATATATTTT	CASREAGNTIYF
NA	TRBV11-1	TRBJ2-1	TRBD1	TGTGCCAGCAGCTTGGACAGGGGGCCTAGCGGTATTTGGGATGAGCAGTTCTTC	CASSLDRGPSGIWDEQFF
NA	TRBV7-2	TRBJ2-7	NA	TGTGCCAGCACCATCCGGACAGATAGCTCCTACGAGCAGTACTTC	CASTIRTDSSYEQYF
NA	TRBV19	TRBJ2-3	NA	TGTGCCAGTAGTATTTTTGGAGAGACGCAGTATTTT	CASSIFGETQYF
NA	TRBV7-2	TRBJ2-1	TRBD2	TGTGCCAGCGCTCTGGGGGGGAGCAATGAGCAGTTCTTC	CASALGGSNEQFF
once	TRBV28	TRBJ2-1	NA	TGTGCCAGCATCCGTCGCGGCAATGAGCAGTTCTTC	CASIRRGNEQFF
NA	TRBV18	TRBJ1-1	NA	TGTGCCAGCTCACCCCCTGGGGAGGGGCACACTGAAGCTTTCTTT	CASSPPGEGHTEAFF
once	TRBV27	TRBJ1-2	NA	TGTGCCAGCACGTCTCCAGGGAATGATGGCTACACCTTC	CASTSPGNDGYTF
once	TRBV19	TRBJ1-5	TRBD1	TGTGCCAGTAATACCGGGACAGGGAGAAGGAGCAATCAGCCCCAGCATTTT	CASNTGTGRRSNQPQHF
NA	TRBV2	TRBJ2-3	TRBD2	TGTGCCAGCAGTGGGACTAGCGGGAGGCCGGTAGATACGCAGTATTTT	CASSGTSGRPVDTQYF
NA	TRBV2	TRBJ2-7	TRBD2	TGTGCCAGCAGGGGAAGCGGGAGTACCTACGAGCAGTACTTC	CASRGSGSTYEQYF
NA	TRBV7-3	TRBJ2-5	NA	TGTGCCAGCGGATTAGAGACCCAGTACTTC	CASGLETQYF
NA	TRBV30	TRBJ1-3	TRBD1	TGTGCCTGGAGTATAGGGGGCGCATTGGGAAACACCATATATTTT	CAWSIGGALGNTIYF
NA	TRBV18	TRBJ1-6	NA	TGTGCCAGCTCACGCTCGACAGGAATCTATAATTCACCCCTCCACTTT	CASSRSTGIYNSPLHF
NA	TRBV15	TRBJ2-3	TRBD1	TGTGCCACGAGCAAATCCAGGACAGGGAAGGTCGCAGATACGCAGTATTTT	CATSKSRTGKVADTQYF
NA	TRBV7-9	TRBJ2-1	TRBD2	TGTGCCAGCAGTTCCAGCGGGAGCTACAATGAGCAGTTCTTC	CASSSSGSYNEQFF
few	TRBV10-3	TRBJ1-1	NA	TGTGCCATCAGCGACAAGAACACTGAAGCTTTCTTT	CAISDKNTEAFF
few	TRBV4-2	TRBJ1-5	TRBD1	TGTGCCAGCAGCCAAGGACAGGGAGATCAGCCCCAGCATTTT	CASSQGQGDQPQHF
NA	TRBV18	TRBJ2-5	NA	TGTGCCAGCTCCGCACCATTACGAGGCCTAGCCCAAGAGACCCAGTACTTC	CASSAPLRGLAQETQYF
NA	TRBV30	TRBJ1-1	TRBD1	TGTGCCTGGGCGGGACAGGGGGTCACTGAAGCTTTCTTT	CAWAGQGVTEAFF
NA	TRBV2	TRBJ2-1	NA	TGTGCCAGCAGCTCGGACGGCGACAATGAGCAGTTCTTC	CASSSDGDNEQFF
NA	TRBV7-2	TRBJ2-7	NA	TGTGCCAGCAGCCCCCCCCGAGCGGTACCCTACGAGCAGTACTTC	CASSPPRAVPYEQYF
NA	TRBV28	TRBJ2-1	TRBD2	TGTGCCAGCAGTTCGCTAGCGGGAGTCAATGAGCAGTTCTTC	CASSSLAGVNEQFF
NA	TRBV18	TRBJ1-5	NA	TGTGCCAGCTCTCTCTATCAGAGCAATCAGCCCCAGCATTTT	CASSLYQSNQPQHF
NA	TRBV12-5	TRBJ1-2	NA	TGTGCTAGTGGTTTGGTACTGCAGGGTCCCTATGGCTACACCTTC	CASGLVLQGPYGYTF